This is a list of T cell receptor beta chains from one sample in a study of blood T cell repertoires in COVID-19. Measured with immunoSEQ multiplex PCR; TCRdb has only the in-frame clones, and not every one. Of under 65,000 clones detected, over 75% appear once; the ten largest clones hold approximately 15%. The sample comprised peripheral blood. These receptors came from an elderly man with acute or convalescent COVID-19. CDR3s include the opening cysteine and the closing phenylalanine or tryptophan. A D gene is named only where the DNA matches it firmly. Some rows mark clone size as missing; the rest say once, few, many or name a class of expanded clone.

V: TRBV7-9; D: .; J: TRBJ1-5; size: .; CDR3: CASSLGGGNGQPQHF; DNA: TGTGCCAGCAGCTTAGGGGGGGGGAATGGTCAGCCCCAGCATTTT
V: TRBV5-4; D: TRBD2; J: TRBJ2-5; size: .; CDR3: CASSPGLANQETQYF; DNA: TGTGCCAGCAGCCCGGGACTAGCGAACCAAGAGACCCAGTACTTC
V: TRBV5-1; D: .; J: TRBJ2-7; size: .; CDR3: CASSPVSAGAHEQYF; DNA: TGCGCCAGCAGCCCCGTCTCAGCAGGGGCCCACGAGCAGTACTTC
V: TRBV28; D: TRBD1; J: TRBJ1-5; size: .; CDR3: CASSTRRGQGFQPQHF; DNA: TGTGCCAGCAGTACCCGGAGGGGACAGGGATTTCAGCCCCAGCATTTT
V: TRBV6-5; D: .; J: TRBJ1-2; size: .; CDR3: CASSSTGNYGYTF; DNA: TGTGCCAGCAGCTCCACAGGGAACTATGGCTACACCTTC
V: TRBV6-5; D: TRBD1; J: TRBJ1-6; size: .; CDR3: CASRTDRVGNSPLHF; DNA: TGTGCCAGCAGGACGGACAGGGTTGGGAATTCACCCCTCCACTTT
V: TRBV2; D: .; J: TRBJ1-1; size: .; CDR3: CASRRGRGPSNTEAFF; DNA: TGTGCCAGCAGGAGGGGGAGGGGACCATCGAACACTGAAGCTTTCTTT
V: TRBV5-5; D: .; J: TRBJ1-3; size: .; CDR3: CASSLATGISGNTIYF; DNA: TGTGCCAGCAGCTTGGCAACAGGGATCTCTGGAAACACCATATATTTT
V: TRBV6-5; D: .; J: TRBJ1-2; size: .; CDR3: CASSYDSYYGYTF; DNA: TGTGCCAGCAGTTACGACAGCTACTATGGCTACACCTTC
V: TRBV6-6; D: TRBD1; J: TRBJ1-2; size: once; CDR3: CASSTEDRSDYGYTF; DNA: TGTGCCAGCAGCACCGAGGACAGGTCCGACTATGGCTACACCTTC
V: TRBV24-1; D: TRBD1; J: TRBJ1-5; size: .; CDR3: CATSDPGTGNNQPQHF; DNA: TGTGCCACCAGTGATCCCGGGACAGGGAACAATCAGCCCCAGCATTTT
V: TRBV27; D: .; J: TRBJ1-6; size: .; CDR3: CASRAGVAYNSPLHF; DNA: TGTGCCAGCAGGGCAGGGGTGGCGTATAATTCACCCCTCCACTTT
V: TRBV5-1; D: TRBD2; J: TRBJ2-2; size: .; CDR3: CASSPIAGTNTGELFF; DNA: TGCGCCAGCAGCCCTATAGCGGGGACGAACACCGGGGAGCTGTTTTTT
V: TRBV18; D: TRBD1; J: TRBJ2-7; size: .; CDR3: CASSPGTGRVYEQYF; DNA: TGTGCCAGCTCCCCAGGGACAGGGAGAGTTTACGAGCAGTACTTC
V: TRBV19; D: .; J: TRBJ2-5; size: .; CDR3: CASSPGTTETQYF; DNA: TGTGCCAGTAGTCCCGGGACAACAGAGACCCAGTACTTC
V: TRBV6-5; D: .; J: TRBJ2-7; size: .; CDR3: CASSSPPYEQYF; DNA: TGTGCCAGCAGTTCTCCTCCCTACGAGCAGTACTTC
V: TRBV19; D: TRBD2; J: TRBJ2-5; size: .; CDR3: CASSSPGIAGGAETQYF; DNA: TGTGCCAGTAGTAGTCCCGGAATAGCGGGGGGTGCGGAGACCCAGTACTTC
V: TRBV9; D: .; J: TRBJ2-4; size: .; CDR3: CASSVGPENIQYF; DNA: TGTGCCAGCAGCGTAGGTCCAGAAAACATTCAGTACTTC
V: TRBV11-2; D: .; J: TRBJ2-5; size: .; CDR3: CASSLFRRKGGGETQYF; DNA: TGTGCCAGCAGCTTATTTCGCCGAAAGGGGGGGGGAGAGACCCAGTACTTC
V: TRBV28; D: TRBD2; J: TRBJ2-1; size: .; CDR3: CASSRSGTSGVLGEQFF; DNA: TGTGCCAGCAGTCGTTCGGGGACTAGCGGCGTGCTAGGCGAGCAGTTCTTC
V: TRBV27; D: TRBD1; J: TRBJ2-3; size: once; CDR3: CASRKQRGQTDTQYF; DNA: TGTGCCAGCAGAAAACAGAGGGGACAGACAGATACGCAGTATTTT
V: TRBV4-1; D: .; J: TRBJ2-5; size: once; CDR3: CASKGETQYF; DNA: TGCGCCAGCAAGGGGGAGACCCAGTACTTC
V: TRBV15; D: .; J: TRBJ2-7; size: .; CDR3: CATSRGGTGGATSYEQYF; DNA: TGTGCCACCAGCAGAGGGGGGACTGGCGGGGCCACCTCCTACGAGCAGTACTTC
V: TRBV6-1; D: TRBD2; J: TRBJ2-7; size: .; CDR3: CASSEQLGRAPYEQYF; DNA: TGTGCCAGCAGTGAACAGTTGGGGAGGGCTCCCTACGAGCAGTACTTC
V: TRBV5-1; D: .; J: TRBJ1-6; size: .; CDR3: CASSLVGGNSPLHF; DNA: TGCGCCAGCAGCTTGGTAGGGGGAAATTCACCCCTCCACTTT
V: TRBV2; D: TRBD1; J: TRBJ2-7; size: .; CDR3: CASSLDRGGSLTYEQYF; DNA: TGTGCCAGCAGTTTGGACAGGGGGGGTTCCCTTACCTACGAGCAGTACTTC
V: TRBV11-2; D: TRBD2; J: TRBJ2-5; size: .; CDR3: CASSPGTSGETQYF; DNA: TGTGCCAGCAGCCCCGGGACTAGCGGTGAGACCCAGTACTTC